This TCR beta chain is from a study of shared clonotypes between healthy human individuals. A note on this clone: Its antigen is as yet unknown.

Libraries were prepared by immunoSEQ multiplex PCR; TCRdb keeps only in-frame clonotypes and omits some of them. The sample carries some 2,500,000 clones, 93% recorded once. Study conclusions and caveats: A generally larger estimated richness was seen in naive subsets than in memory subsets.

The CDR3 runs to 12 residues. CDR1 is GTSNPN and CDR2 is SVGIG in the germline V gene (reference sequence). Trimming took 3 bases from V and 8 from J, leaving 12 bases between them. The clonotype originates from a man aged 18 to 29 in good health. Some clones in this sample may be carry-over from other donors' samples. The sequenced sample was naive CD4+ T cells from PBMCs. Subset defined: CD45RA+ positively selected. The genes are TRBV30 and TRBJ2-3; D remains unclear. DNA for the CDR3: TGTGCCTGGAGGGGTAGTTTAGGTACGCAGTATTTT. It yields the protein CAWRGSLGTQYF.